Included here is one T cell receptor beta chain sequence, with context. This sample was taken from a study of T cells in women clearing cervical HPV infection. The assay was immunoSEQ multiplex PCR, and TCRdb's table has in-frame clones only and misses some. The sample table sets out roughly 34,000 clones. The sample comprised blood buffy coat. The source of this sequence is a woman aged 18-70 years with a cervical HPV16 infection that either progressed to CIN3+ or cleared (not recorded which).

The CDR3 DNA, read in part, is TGCGCCAGCAGTCAGGGTACGATGAACACTGAA. Encoded protein: CASSQGTMNTE. The full CDR3 protein reads CASSQGTMNTEAFF. This sequence joins TRBV5-1 and TRBJ1-1; D possibly corresponds to TRBD1 (5 bases). The read stops 3 residues short of the end of the CDR3; the missing end is completed from the germline J gene. The ends were cut back, 5 bases at V and 0 bases at J, with 11 bases in the middle. The length of the CDR3 is 14 residues. Per germline, CDR1 SGHRS and CDR2 YFSETQ.